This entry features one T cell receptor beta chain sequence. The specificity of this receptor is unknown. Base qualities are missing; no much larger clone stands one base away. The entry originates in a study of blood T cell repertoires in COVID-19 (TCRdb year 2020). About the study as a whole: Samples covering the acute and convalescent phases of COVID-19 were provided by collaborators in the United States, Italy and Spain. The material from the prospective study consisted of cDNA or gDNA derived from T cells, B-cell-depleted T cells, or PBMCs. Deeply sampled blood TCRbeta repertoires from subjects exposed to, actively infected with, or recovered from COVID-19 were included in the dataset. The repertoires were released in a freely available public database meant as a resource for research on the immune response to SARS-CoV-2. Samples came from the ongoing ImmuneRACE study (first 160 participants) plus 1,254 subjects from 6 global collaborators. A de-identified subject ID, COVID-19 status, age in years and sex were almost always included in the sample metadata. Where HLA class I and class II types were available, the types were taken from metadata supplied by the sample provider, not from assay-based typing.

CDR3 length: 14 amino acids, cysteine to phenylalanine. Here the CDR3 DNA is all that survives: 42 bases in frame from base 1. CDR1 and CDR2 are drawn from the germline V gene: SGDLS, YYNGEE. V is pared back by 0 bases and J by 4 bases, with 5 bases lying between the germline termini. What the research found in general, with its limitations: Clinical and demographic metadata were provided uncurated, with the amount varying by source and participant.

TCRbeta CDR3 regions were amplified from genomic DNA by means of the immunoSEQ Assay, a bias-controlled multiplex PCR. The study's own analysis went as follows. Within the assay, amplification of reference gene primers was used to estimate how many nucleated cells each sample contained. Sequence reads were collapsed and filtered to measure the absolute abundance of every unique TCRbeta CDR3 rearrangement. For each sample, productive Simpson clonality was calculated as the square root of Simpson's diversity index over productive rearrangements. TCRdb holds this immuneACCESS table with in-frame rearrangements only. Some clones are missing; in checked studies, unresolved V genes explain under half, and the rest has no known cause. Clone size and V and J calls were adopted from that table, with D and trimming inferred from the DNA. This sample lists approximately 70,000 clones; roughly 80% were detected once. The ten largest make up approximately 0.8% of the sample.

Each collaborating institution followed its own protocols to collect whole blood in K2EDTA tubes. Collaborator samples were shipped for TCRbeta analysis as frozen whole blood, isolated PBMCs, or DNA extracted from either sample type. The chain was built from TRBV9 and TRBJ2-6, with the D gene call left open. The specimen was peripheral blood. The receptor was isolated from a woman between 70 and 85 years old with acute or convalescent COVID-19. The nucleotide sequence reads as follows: TGTGCCAGCAGCGTAGCTCTCGGGGCCAACGTCCTGACTTTC. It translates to CASSVALGANVLTF.